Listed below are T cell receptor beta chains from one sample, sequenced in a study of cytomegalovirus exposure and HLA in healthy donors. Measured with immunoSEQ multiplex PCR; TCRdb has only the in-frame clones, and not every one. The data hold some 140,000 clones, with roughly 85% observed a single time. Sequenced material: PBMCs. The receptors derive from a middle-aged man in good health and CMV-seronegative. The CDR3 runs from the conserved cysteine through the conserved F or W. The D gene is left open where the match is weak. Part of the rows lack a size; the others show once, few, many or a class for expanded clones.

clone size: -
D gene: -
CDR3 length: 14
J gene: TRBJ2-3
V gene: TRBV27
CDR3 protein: CASSRAEVGDTQYF
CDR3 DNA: TGTGCCAGCAGCCGTGCTGAGGTTGGAGATACGCAGTATTTT

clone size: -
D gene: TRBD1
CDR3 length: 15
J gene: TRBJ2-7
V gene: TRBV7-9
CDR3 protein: CASSLAYRGKYEQYF
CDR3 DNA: TGTGCCAGCAGCTTAGCCTACAGGGGAAAATACGAGCAGTACTTC

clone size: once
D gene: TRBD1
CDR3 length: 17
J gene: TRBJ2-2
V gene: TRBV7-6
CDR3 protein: CASSPIYRGGGTGELFF
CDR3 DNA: TGTGCCAGCAGTCCAATTTACAGGGGCGGTGGCACCGGGGAGCTGTTTTTT

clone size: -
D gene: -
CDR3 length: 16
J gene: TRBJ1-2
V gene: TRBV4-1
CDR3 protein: CASSQDRTGGDYGYTF
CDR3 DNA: TGCGCCAGCAGCCAAGATCGAACAGGCGGAGACTATGGCTACACCTTC

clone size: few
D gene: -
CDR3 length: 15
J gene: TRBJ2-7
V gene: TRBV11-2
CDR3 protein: CASSLEAVSSYEQYF
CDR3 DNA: TGTGCCAGCAGCTTAGAAGCGGTAAGCTCCTACGAGCAGTACTTC

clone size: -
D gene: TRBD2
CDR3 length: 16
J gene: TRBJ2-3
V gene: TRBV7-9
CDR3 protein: CASSDPTSESTDTQYF
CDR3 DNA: TGTGCCAGCAGCGACCCAACTAGCGAAAGCACAGATACGCAGTATTTT

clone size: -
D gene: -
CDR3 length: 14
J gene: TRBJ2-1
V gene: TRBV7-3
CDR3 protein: CASSQDSSYNEQFF
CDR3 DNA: TGTGCCAGCAGCCAGGACAGCTCCTACAATGAGCAGTTCTTC

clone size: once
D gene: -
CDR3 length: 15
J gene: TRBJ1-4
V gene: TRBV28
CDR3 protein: CASSRRVEVNEKLFF
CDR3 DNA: TGTGCCAGCAGTCGCAGGGTAGAGGTTAATGAAAAACTGTTTTTT

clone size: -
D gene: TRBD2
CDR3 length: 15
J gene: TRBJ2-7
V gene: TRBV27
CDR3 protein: CASSSGTSLTYEQYF
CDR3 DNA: TGTGCCAGCAGTTCAGGGACTAGTCTTACCTACGAGCAGTACTTC

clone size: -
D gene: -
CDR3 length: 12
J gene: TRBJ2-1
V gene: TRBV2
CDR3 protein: CASSLFRDEQFF
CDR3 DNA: TGTGCCAGCAGCCTTTTCCGCGATGAGCAGTTCTTC

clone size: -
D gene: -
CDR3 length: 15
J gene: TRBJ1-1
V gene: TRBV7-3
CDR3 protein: CASSLMGAPNTEAFF
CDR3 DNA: TGTGCCAGCAGCTTAATGGGGGCACCCAACACTGAAGCTTTCTTT

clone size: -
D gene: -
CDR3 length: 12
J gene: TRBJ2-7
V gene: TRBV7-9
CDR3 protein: CASSLVGREQYF
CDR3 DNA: TGTGCCAGCAGCTTAGTGGGGCGGGAGCAGTACTTC

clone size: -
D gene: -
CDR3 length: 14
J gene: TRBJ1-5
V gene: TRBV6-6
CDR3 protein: CASSRTVSNQPQHF
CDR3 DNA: TGTGCCAGCAGTCGGACAGTTAGCAATCAGCCCCAGCATTTT

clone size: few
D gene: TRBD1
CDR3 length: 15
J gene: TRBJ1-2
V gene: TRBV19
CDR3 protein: CASSIWDRANYGYTF
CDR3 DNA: TGTGCCAGTAGTATCTGGGACAGGGCCAACTATGGCTACACCTTC

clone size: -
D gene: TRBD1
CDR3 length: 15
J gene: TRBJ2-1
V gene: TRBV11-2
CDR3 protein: CASSARDRAYNEQFF
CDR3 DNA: TGTGCCAGCAGCGCCCGGGACAGAGCTTACAATGAGCAGTTCTTC

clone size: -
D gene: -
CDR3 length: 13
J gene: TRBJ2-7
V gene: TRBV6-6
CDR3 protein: CASSYETIYEQYF
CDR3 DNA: TGTGCCAGCAGTTACGAGACAATCTACGAGCAGTACTTC

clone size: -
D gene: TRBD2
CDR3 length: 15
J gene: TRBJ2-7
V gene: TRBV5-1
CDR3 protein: CASSWTSGTIYEQYF
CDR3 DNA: TGCGCCAGCAGCTGGACTAGCGGGACAATCTACGAGCAGTACTTC

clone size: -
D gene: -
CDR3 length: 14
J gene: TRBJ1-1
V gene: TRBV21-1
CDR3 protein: CASKPGVGNTEAFF
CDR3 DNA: TGTGCCAGCAAACCGGGGGTCGGGAACACTGAAGCTTTCTTT

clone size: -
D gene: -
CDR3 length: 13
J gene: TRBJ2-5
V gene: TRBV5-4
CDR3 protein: CASSSAGSETQYF
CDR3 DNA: TGTGCCAGCAGCTCCGCAGGGTCAGAGACCCAGTACTTC

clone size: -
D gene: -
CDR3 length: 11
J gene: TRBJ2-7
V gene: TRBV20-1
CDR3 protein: CSAGRLLEQYF
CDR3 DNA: TGCAGTGCGGGGAGGCTTCTCGAGCAGTACTTC

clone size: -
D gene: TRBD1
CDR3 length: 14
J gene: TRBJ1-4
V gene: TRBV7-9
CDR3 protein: CASSEGANGEKLFF
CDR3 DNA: TGTGCCAGCAGCGAGGGGGCGAACGGTGAAAAACTGTTTTTT

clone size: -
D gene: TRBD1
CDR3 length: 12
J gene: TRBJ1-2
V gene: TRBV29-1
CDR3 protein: CSVDRAEVVYTF
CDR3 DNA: TGCAGCGTAGACAGGGCCGAAGTTGTCTACACCTTC

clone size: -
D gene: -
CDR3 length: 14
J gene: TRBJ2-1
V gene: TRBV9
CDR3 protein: CASSVAGANNEQFF
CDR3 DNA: TGTGCCAGCAGTGTTGCGGGGGCGAACAATGAGCAGTTCTTC

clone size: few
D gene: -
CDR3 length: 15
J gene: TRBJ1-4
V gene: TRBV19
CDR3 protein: CASSRSGEPNEKLFF
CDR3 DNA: TGTGCCAGTAGTAGGTCAGGGGAGCCAAATGAAAAACTGTTTTTT

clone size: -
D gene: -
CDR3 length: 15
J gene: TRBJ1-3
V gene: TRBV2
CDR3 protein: CASRRDAGGGNTIYF
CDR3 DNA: TGTGCCAGCAGACGGGACGCCGGGGGAGGAAACACCATATATTTT

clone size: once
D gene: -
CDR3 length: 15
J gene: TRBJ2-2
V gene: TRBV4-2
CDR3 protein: CASSQPDTNTGELFF
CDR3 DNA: TGTGCCAGCAGCCAACCCGACACGAACACCGGGGAGCTGTTTTTT

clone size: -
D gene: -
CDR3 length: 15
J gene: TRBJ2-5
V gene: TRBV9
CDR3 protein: CASSVDQRAFETQYF
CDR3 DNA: TGTGCCAGCAGCGTAGACCAGCGAGCCTTTGAGACCCAGTACTTC

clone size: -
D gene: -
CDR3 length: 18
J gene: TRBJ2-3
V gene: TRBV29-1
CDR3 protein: CSVERGAGGSSGTDTQYF
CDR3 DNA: TGCAGCGTTGAGAGGGGGGCGGGCGGGAGTTCCGGCACAGATACGCAGTATTTT

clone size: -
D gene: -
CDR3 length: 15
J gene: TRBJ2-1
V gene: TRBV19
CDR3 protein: CASSIRQGGNNEQFF
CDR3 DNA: TGTGCCAGTAGTATCAGGCAGGGTGGCAACAATGAGCAGTTCTTC

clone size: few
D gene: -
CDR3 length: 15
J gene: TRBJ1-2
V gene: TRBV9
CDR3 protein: CASSTSSTVNYGYTF
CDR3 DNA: TGTGCCAGCAGCACCTCTTCTACAGTTAACTATGGCTACACCTTC

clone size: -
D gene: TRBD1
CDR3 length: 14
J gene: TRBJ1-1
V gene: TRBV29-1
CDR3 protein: CSVGTGGVNTEAFF
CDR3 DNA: TGCAGCGTCGGGACAGGGGGAGTGAACACTGAAGCTTTCTTT

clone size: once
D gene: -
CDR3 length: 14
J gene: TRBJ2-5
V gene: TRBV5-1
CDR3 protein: CASSFQGGEETQYF
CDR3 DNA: TGCGCCAGCAGCTTTCAAGGAGGGGAGGAGACCCAGTACTTC

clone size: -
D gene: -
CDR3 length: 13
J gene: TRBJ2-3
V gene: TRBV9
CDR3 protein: CASSVGPKEAQYF
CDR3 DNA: TGTGCCAGCAGCGTAGGCCCCAAGGAGGCGCAGTATTTT

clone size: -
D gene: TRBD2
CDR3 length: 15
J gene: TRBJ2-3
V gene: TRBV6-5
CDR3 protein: CASRTSGGGTDTQYF
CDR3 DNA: TGTGCCAGCAGAACTAGCGGGGGCGGAACAGATACGCAGTATTTT

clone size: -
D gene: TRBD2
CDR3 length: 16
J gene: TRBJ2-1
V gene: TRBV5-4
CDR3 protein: CASSPRTSGVYNEQFF
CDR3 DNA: TGTGCCAGCAGTCCCAGAACTAGCGGGGTCTACAATGAGCAGTTCTTC

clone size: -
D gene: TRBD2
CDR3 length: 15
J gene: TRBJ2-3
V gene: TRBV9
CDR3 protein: CASSVLGGWSDTQYF
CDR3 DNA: TGTGCCAGCAGCGTACTGGGAGGGTGGTCAGATACGCAGTATTTT

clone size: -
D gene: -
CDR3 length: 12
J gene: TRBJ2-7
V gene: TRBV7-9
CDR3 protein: CSSSRGTYEQYF
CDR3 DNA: TGTTCCAGCAGTCGGGGAACCTACGAGCAGTACTTC

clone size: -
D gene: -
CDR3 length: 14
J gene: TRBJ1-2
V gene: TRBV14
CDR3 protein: CASSPSRQNYGYTF
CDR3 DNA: TGTGCCAGCAGCCCCTCACGACAGAACTATGGCTACACCTTC

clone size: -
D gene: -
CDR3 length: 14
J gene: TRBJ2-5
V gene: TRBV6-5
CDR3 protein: CASSLTGDQETQYF
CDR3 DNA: TGTGCCAGCAGTTTAACGGGAGACCAAGAGACCCAGTACTTC

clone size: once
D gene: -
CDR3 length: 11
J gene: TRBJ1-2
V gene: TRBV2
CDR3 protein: CASSERFGYTF
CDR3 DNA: TGTGCCAGCAGTGAGAGGTTTGGCTACACCTTC

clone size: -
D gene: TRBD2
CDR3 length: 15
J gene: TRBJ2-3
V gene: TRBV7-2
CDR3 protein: CASSWGLAGTDTQYF
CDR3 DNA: TGTGCCAGCAGCTGGGGACTAGCGGGTACAGATACGCAGTATTTT

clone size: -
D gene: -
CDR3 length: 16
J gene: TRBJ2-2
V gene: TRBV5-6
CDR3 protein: CASRSGRQGYPGELFF
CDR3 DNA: TGTGCCAGCAGGTCCGGGAGGCAGGGGTACCCCGGAGAGCTGTTTTTT

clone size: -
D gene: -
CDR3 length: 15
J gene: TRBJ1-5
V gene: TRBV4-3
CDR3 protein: CASSQEAGMNQPQHF
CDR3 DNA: TGCGCCAGCAGCCAAGAGGCGGGAATGAATCAGCCCCAGCATTTT

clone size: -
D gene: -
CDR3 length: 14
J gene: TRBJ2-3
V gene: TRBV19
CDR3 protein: CASKEASSTDTQYF
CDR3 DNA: TGTGCCAGTAAAGAGGCGTCTAGCACAGATACGCAGTATTTT

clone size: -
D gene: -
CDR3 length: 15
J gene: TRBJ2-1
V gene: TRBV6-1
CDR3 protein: CASSELAPGYNEQFF
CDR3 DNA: TGTGCCAGCAGTGAACTAGCCCCAGGCTACAATGAGCAGTTCTTC

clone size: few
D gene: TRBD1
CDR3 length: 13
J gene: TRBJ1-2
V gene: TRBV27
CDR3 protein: CASSSSDRGGYTF
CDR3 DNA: TGTGCCAGCAGTTCGTCGGACAGGGGTGGCTACACCTTC

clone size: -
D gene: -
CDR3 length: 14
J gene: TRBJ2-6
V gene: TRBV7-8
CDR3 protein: CASSLNRWANVLTF
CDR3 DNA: TGTGCCAGCAGCTTAAATCGGTGGGCCAACGTCCTGACTTTC

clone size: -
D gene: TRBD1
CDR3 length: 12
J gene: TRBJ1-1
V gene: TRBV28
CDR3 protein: CASRAADRAAFF
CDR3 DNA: TGTGCCAGCAGAGCCGCGGACAGGGCAGCTTTCTTT

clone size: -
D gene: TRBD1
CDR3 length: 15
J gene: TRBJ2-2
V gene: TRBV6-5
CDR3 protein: CASSQGTGIGGELFF
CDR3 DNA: TGTGCCAGCAGCCAAGGGACAGGGATCGGCGGGGAGCTGTTTTTT

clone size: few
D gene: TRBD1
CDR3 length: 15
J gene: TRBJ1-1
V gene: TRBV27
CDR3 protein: CASLWTGGKGTEAFF
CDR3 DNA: TGTGCCAGTCTCTGGACAGGGGGAAAAGGCACTGAAGCTTTCTTT

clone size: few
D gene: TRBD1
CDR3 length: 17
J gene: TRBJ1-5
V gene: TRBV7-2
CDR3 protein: CASSLGLGQGSNQPQHF
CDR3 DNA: TGTGCCAGCAGCTTAGGTTTGGGACAGGGCAGCAATCAGCCCCAGCATTTT

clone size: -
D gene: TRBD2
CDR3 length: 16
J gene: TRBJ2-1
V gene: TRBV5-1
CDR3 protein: CASSDLAGGDPYEQFF
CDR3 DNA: TGCGCCAGCAGTGATCTAGCGGGAGGAGATCCGTACGAGCAGTTCTTC